This TCR beta chain was obtained from a study of blood T cell repertoires in COVID-19. Study information: Samples taken during acute and convalescent COVID-19 were collected in the United States, Italy and Spain. PBMCs, B-cell-depleted T cells, or T cells provided the cDNA or gDNA that made up the material.

This CDR3 spans 16 amino acids. V was shortened by 0 bases and J by 7 bases, with 16 bases between the two germline ends. CDR1 is SGHRS and CDR2 is YFSETQ in the germline V gene. This clone was found once. Original data processing: Reference gene primer amplification gave nucleated cell count estimates. Produced via immunoSEQ multiplex PCR; TCRdb's table is partial and in-frame only. The V and J calls and clone size come from that table; D and trimming were worked out from the DNA. The table records 200,000 to 300,000 clones, around 83% of them present only once. The sequencing input was peripheral blood. The V call is TRBV5-1, the J call TRBJ2-2; D is possibly TRBD1 (6 bases). This sequence was found in a woman aged 80 or over with acute or convalescent COVID-19. CDR3 amino acids: CASSLGQGTSGGELFF. For the CDR3, the DNA is TGCGCCAGCAGCTTGGGGCAGGGGACCTCCGGCGGGGAGCTGTTTTTT.